Listed below are T cell receptor beta chains from one sample, sequenced in a study of blood T cell repertoires in COVID-19. This table comes from immunoSEQ multiplex PCR, and its TCRdb copy is limited to in-frame clones, with some not included. The sample records about 89,000 clones, more than 70% being singletons. The sequenced sample was peripheral blood. These receptors were taken from a woman of 80 years or more with acute or convalescent COVID-19. Each CDR3 is given with its conserved first and last residue. Each record gives: V gene, J gene, CDR3 length, CDR3 protein.

TRBV2	TRBJ1-6	14	CASSETGLGSPLHF
TRBV30	TRBJ2-2	14	CACGTGRNTGELFF
TRBV3-1/TRBV3-2	TRBJ2-3	15	CASSQVSGSTDTQYF
TRBV28	TRBJ1-2	12	CASRPDSYGYTF
TRBV9	TRBJ1-1	14	CASSPLTTGTEAFF
TRBV7-9	TRBJ1-5	15	CASSFSGTGYQPQHF
TRBV5-1	TRBJ1-2	13	CASSLGGTDGYTF
TRBV5-5	TRBJ1-3	16	CASSGRGYYSGNTIYF
TRBV27	TRBJ2-7	16	CASSFFRAQIPYEQYF
TRBV19	TRBJ1-1	18	CASSKATGGKGMNTEAFF
TRBV3-1/TRBV3-2	TRBJ1-4	15	CASSQGPGGEEKLFF
TRBV18	TRBJ2-1	17	CASSPPRAGQGVNEQFF
TRBV19	TRBJ1-5	14	CASISPYSNQPQHF
TRBV27	TRBJ2-5	15	CASSPRTGGRETQYF
TRBV7-2	TRBJ1-2	14	CASSLRTGGEGYTF
TRBV28	TRBJ2-4	15	CASSSSGTGKNIQYF
TRBV7-2	TRBJ2-7	13	CASSPFRAYEQYF
TRBV3-1/TRBV3-2	TRBJ1-1	14	CASSPRQGNTEAFF
TRBV5-3	TRBJ1-2	14	CARSLGTGEVGYTF
TRBV29-1	TRBJ2-1	14	CSVETGGNWNEQFF